This is a list of T cell receptor beta chains from one sample in a study of cytotoxic CD8 clonotypes in ibrutinib-treated CLL. Only in-frame clones appear in the TCRdb table, and some are missing; sequencing was by immunoSEQ multiplex PCR. The table has tens of thousands of clones, 56% seen once. The specimen was PBMCs, collected after 24 months of ibrutinib treatment. These receptors came from a human donor with chronic lymphocytic leukemia. Both conserved end residues are part of each CDR3. Part of the rows lack a size; the others show once, few, many or a class for expanded clones.

clone size: -
J gene: TRBJ2-7
V gene: TRBV11-2
CDR3 protein: CASRFLQRDSYEQYF

clone size: -
J gene: TRBJ2-7
V gene: TRBV19
CDR3 protein: CASSIAQGSSYEQYF

clone size: -
J gene: TRBJ2-3
V gene: TRBV9
CDR3 protein: CASSVGRGTGGWGTDTQYF

clone size: -
J gene: TRBJ1-3
V gene: TRBV5-1
CDR3 protein: CASSLDGGNTIYF

clone size: -
J gene: TRBJ2-3
V gene: TRBV19
CDR3 protein: CASSAFAQGLVGSDTQYF

clone size: -
J gene: TRBJ1-6
V gene: TRBV14
CDR3 protein: CASSHKTGVSSPLHF

clone size: -
J gene: TRBJ2-6
V gene: TRBV27
CDR3 protein: CASSLRTGGANVLTF

clone size: -
J gene: TRBJ2-3
V gene: TRBV19
CDR3 protein: CASRPGLSTDTQYF

clone size: -
J gene: TRBJ2-1
V gene: TRBV6-4
CDR3 protein: CASSGNSYNEQFF

clone size: once
J gene: TRBJ2-7
V gene: TRBV10-3
CDR3 protein: CAISEVGRRYEQYF

clone size: once
J gene: TRBJ1-2
V gene: TRBV6-6
CDR3 protein: CASRQVTERYGYTF

clone size: few
J gene: TRBJ1-3
V gene: TRBV6-5
CDR3 protein: CASSFGGGPSGNTIYF

clone size: -
J gene: TRBJ1-1
V gene: TRBV29-1
CDR3 protein: CSVLATGTEAFF

clone size: -
J gene: TRBJ2-7
V gene: TRBV27
CDR3 protein: CASSQGSSYEQYF

clone size: -
J gene: TRBJ2-2
V gene: TRBV28
CDR3 protein: CASSLPPNTGELFF

clone size: many
J gene: TRBJ2-5
V gene: TRBV7-2
CDR3 protein: CASSSMGSETQYF

clone size: many
J gene: TRBJ1-2
V gene: TRBV6-5
CDR3 protein: CASSHQGGTGGYTF

clone size: -
J gene: TRBJ2-1
V gene: TRBV7-2
CDR3 protein: CASSLAWREGRNEQFF

clone size: -
J gene: TRBJ2-1
V gene: TRBV19
CDR3 protein: CASRRSGTSGYNEQFF

clone size: -
J gene: TRBJ1-2
V gene: TRBV7-2
CDR3 protein: CASSLVRGAGYTF

clone size: -
J gene: TRBJ2-7
V gene: TRBV20-1
CDR3 protein: CSAAYSYEQYF

clone size: few
J gene: TRBJ2-6
V gene: TRBV5-1
CDR3 protein: CASSPISRTNSGANVLTF

clone size: -
J gene: TRBJ2-2
V gene: TRBV6-1
CDR3 protein: CASSDSRVGELFF

clone size: -
J gene: TRBJ1-1
V gene: TRBV4-1
CDR3 protein: CASSPIDSLNTEAFF

clone size: -
J gene: TRBJ2-7
V gene: TRBV28
CDR3 protein: CASSLLISDRTSYEQYF

clone size: -
J gene: TRBJ2-3
V gene: TRBV9
CDR3 protein: CASSVELAGVGDTQYF

clone size: -
J gene: TRBJ2-3
V gene: TRBV14
CDR3 protein: CASSQTTGYTDTQYF

clone size: few
J gene: TRBJ1-1
V gene: TRBV12-2
CDR3 protein: CASRLASRGITEAFF

clone size: -
J gene: TRBJ2-5
V gene: TRBV5-4
CDR3 protein: CASSFAGGQETQYF

clone size: -
J gene: TRBJ2-1
V gene: TRBV28
CDR3 protein: CASSSMPGRPEGDEQFF

clone size: few
J gene: TRBJ2-7
V gene: TRBV6-1
CDR3 protein: CASSSLAQGQYF

clone size: -
J gene: TRBJ1-5
V gene: TRBV5-4
CDR3 protein: CASSLGGGDNQPQHF

clone size: -
J gene: TRBJ2-7
V gene: TRBV6-1
CDR3 protein: CASTPTGAPYEQYF

clone size: -
J gene: TRBJ1-1
V gene: TRBV7-8
CDR3 protein: CASSLGTVNTEAFF

clone size: -
J gene: TRBJ2-4
V gene: TRBV7-9
CDR3 protein: CASGLQGAGDIQYF

clone size: -
J gene: TRBJ2-7
V gene: TRBV28
CDR3 protein: CASSLVQPYEQYF

clone size: once
J gene: TRBJ2-5
V gene: TRBV20-1
CDR3 protein: CSAKQETQYF

clone size: -
J gene: TRBJ1-5
V gene: TRBV19
CDR3 protein: CASSDKNNQPQHF

clone size: many
J gene: TRBJ2-1
V gene: TRBV5-1
CDR3 protein: CASSWTPGGDPYNEQFF

clone size: few
J gene: TRBJ2-1
V gene: TRBV10-3
CDR3 protein: CAISESRTSNEQFF

clone size: -
J gene: TRBJ1-2
V gene: TRBV19
CDR3 protein: CASLDGYVRGGYTF

clone size: -
J gene: TRBJ2-2
V gene: TRBV6-4
CDR3 protein: CASRQGPNTGELFF

clone size: -
J gene: TRBJ1-4
V gene: TRBV7-2
CDR3 protein: CASSLALDRAREKLFF

clone size: -
J gene: TRBJ2-5
V gene: TRBV6-4
CDR3 protein: CASSEGGGAETQYF

clone size: -
J gene: TRBJ2-1
V gene: TRBV6-6
CDR3 protein: CASSLPTTGYNEQFF

clone size: many
J gene: TRBJ2-3
V gene: TRBV7-9
CDR3 protein: CASSQIGGSTDTQYF

clone size: -
J gene: TRBJ2-1
V gene: TRBV6-5
CDR3 protein: CASSPPRGGQFF

clone size: -
J gene: TRBJ2-6
V gene: TRBV10-3
CDR3 protein: CATGNNQGANVLTF

clone size: -
J gene: TRBJ2-3
V gene: TRBV9
CDR3 protein: CASSVSPGGTDTQYF

clone size: -
J gene: TRBJ2-3
V gene: TRBV28
CDR3 protein: CASSLYGQRTDTQYF

clone size: -
J gene: TRBJ1-1
V gene: TRBV5-8
CDR3 protein: CASSSPSTGLYEAFF

clone size: -
J gene: TRBJ2-3
V gene: TRBV5-6
CDR3 protein: CASSLAGVSGTDTQYF

clone size: -
J gene: TRBJ1-3
V gene: TRBV6-6
CDR3 protein: CASGPRGGSGNTIYF